This T cell receptor beta chain was recovered during a study of response to subunit inactivated influenza vaccine. Germline loops: CDR1 MNHEY, CDR2 SVGEGT. The CDR3 is made up of 17 amino acids. The V gene end was trimmed by 6 bases and the J gene end by 4 bases; junction bases not matched to a gene: 11. To note about this clonotype: What it binds is unknown.

TCRdb re-called the RT-PCR reads through MiXCR, storing one row per CDR3 protein. The sample contains about 650,000 distinct CDR3 sequences, around 14% of which appear only once. Overall study findings and caveats: Authors suggested that a seasonal influenza vaccination recruits few new T cells each time.

This TCR derives from a man between 45 and 60 years old who received an inactivated influenza vaccine. This specimen was PBMCs from blood, taken about 12 days after vaccination. The rearrangement links TRBV6-2 or TRBV6-3 to TRBJ2-6, with 8 bases matching TRBD1. The CDR3 spells CASSPRQGRTGANVLTF. In DNA, the CDR3 is TGTGCCAGCAGCCCTAGACAGGGGAGAACCGGGGCCAACGTCCTGACTTTC.